These 14 T cell receptor beta chains share one sample of origin, sequenced in a study of T cell responses to AZD1222 COVID-19 vaccine. TCRdb's table, derived via immunoSEQ multiplex PCR, lists solely in-frame clones and lacks some. The sample shows 120,000 or so clones, 88% of them seen only once. Material: peripheral blood, obtained on day 0 of MenACWY control vaccination. All receptors derive from an adult in good health.

The CDR3 nucleotides read TGTGCCAGCAGTTACGGACTAGCCAATACCTACGAGCAGTACTTC. Translation: CASSYGLANTYEQYF. The rearrangement joins TRBV6-5 to TRBJ2-7; 8 positions match TRBD2. Germline values: CDR1 MNHEY, CDR2 SVGAGI. With 2 bases clipped from V and 2 bases from J, the junction kept 5 bases outside the gene matches. The CDR3 length is 15 residues.

The chain recombines TRBV7-2 with TRBJ2-3; no reliable D call. Germline V gene sequence: CDR1 SGHTA, CDR2 FQGNSA. The CDR3 spans 13 residues. The V end was cut by 1 base, the J end by 3 bases, with 5 bases between. In DNA form, the CDR3 reads TGTGCCAGCAGCTTAGGTTGGACAGATACGCAGTATTTT. This sequence encodes CASSLGWTDTQYF.

The table lists this clone with a few counts. The chain recombines TRBV3-1 (or the pseudogene TRBV3-2) with TRBJ2-7; 14 positions match TRBD2. J was trimmed by 2 bases and V by 0 bases; bases with no gene match: 6. CDR3 length: 18 amino acids. Germline CDR1 reads LGHDT; CDR2 reads YNNKEL (reference sequence). The CDR3 reads CASSQEGGLAGATYEQYF. The CDR3 DNA sequence: TGTGCCAGCAGCCAAGAGGGGGGACTAGCGGGAGCGACCTACGAGCAGTACTTC.

The CDR3: CAWSGRRGYGYTF. CDR3 nucleotides: TGTGCCTGGAGTGGCAGGAGAGGCTATGGCTACACCTTC. V is TRBV30 and J is TRBJ1-2; D remains ambiguous. V shed 1 base and J shed 4 bases, with 10 bases lying between them. The CDR3 spans 13 residues. Germline V gene sequence: CDR1 GTSNPN, CDR2 SVGIG (reference sequence).

The chain is built from TRBV2 and TRBJ2-5; maybe TRBD2 (6 bases). With 6 bases removed from V and 5 bases from J, the gap between germline ends came to 16 bases. The CDR3 spans 14 residues. Germline CDR1 reads SNHLY; CDR2 reads FYNNEI. CDR3 protein: CASRPTAGLETQYF. CDR3 DNA sequence: TGTGCCAGCAGACCTACTGCGGGGTTGGAGACCCAGTACTTC.

This clone was found once. The rearrangement uses TRBV5-1 and TRBJ2-1; TRBD2 matches at 8 bases. The junction had 6 bases not matched to a gene; V was cut back by 4 bases and J by 0 bases. This CDR3 comprises 16 residues. CDR1 is SGHRS, CDR2 YFSETQ, per germline. CDR3 nucleotides: TGCGCCAGCAGCCCCTTAGCGGGAAGCTCCTACAATGAGCAGTTCTTC. This codes for CASSPLAGSSYNEQFF.

The rearrangement joins TRBV11-2 to TRBJ1-2; D unresolved. There are 12 residues in the CDR3. Per the germline V gene, CDR1 is SGHAT and CDR2 is FQNNGV. V was shortened by 4 bases and J by 3 bases, with 6 bases between the two germline ends. The CDR3 is CASSSLYYGYTF. In DNA, the CDR3 is TGTGCCAGCAGCTCCCTTTACTATGGCTACACCTTC. Supplemented by reference TRBV11-2 and TRBJ1-2, the full variable domain reads EAGVAQSPRYKIIEKRQSVAFWCNPISGHATLYWYQQILGQGPKLLIQFQNNGVVDDSQLPKDRFSAERLKGVDSTLKIQPAKLEDSAVYLCASSSLYYGYTFGSGTRLTVV.

The V call is TRBV3-1 (or the pseudogene TRBV3-2), the J call TRBJ2-2, with D perhaps TRBD1 or TRBD2 (5 bases each). Per the germline V gene, CDR1 is LGHDT and CDR2 is YNNKEL (reference sequence). CDR3 length: 17 residues. The germline V and J ends were trimmed by 0 bases and 5 bases, with 16 bases remaining between them. The CDR3 loop reads CASSQDRGFPGTGELFF. In DNA form, the CDR3 reads TGTGCCAGCAGCCAAGATCGGGGCTTCCCGGGTACCGGGGAGCTGTTTTTT.

This chain links TRBV5-6 with TRBJ2-7, with 11 bases lining up with TRBD1. The V gene end was trimmed by 5 bases and the J gene end by 6 bases; junction bases not matched to a gene: 4. The germline V gene has CDR1 SGHDT and CDR2 YYEEEE. The CDR3 is made up of 13 amino acids. The CDR3 protein is CASSPGQGVEQYF. The CDR3 nucleotides read TGTGCCAGCAGTCCGGGACAGGGGGTCGAGCAGTACTTC.

J is TRBJ1-2 and V is TRBV28, with 10 bases matching TRBD1. The CDR3 is made up of 14 amino acids. Germline-derived CDR1 and CDR2 are MDHEN and SYDVKM. The V gene end was trimmed by 7 bases and the J gene end by 3 bases; junction bases not matched to a gene: 5. Here the CDR3 DNA reads TGTGCCAGCACCGACAGGGGGCCGTACTATGGCTACACCTTC. This encodes CASTDRGPYYGYTF.

This chain joins TRBV3-1 (or the pseudogene TRBV3-2) and TRBJ2-5; 8 bases agree with TRBD2. CDR1 and CDR2 from the germline V gene are LGHDT and YNNKEL (reference sequence). The CDR3 is 15 amino acids. J lost 5 bases, V lost 3 bases, and 8 bases had no gene match. The CDR3 region is CASSHLAGGLETQYF. The CDR3 bases are TGTGCCAGCAGCCATCTCGCGGGAGGTTTGGAGACCCAGTACTTC.

The chain joins TRBV30 to TRBJ1-5; 9 bases align to TRBD1. This CDR3 comprises 16 residues. V dropped 2 bases and J dropped 6; count of bases not matched to a gene: 11. CDR1 GTSNPN and CDR2 SVGIG come from the germline V gene (reference sequence). CDR3 sequence: CAWSPWTGARSQPQHF. The DNA of the CDR3 is TGTGCCTGGAGTCCCTGGACAGGGGCAAGAAGTCAGCCCCAGCATTTT.

The chain combines TRBV6-5 with TRBJ2-7; 7 bases fit TRBD1. The CDR3 runs to 15 residues. Germline-derived CDR1 and CDR2 are MNHEY and SVGAGI. The V gene end was trimmed by 6 bases and the J gene end by 1 base; junction bases not matched to a gene: 9. The CDR3 DNA reads as TGTGCCAGCAGATTAAGACAGGGTGGATCCTACGAGCAGTACTTC. The encoded protein is CASRLRQGGSYEQYF.

The chain is built from TRBV4-2 and TRBJ2-1; perhaps D is TRBD1 or TRBD2 (5 bases each). CDR1 is LGHNA and CDR2 is YNFKEQ in the germline V gene. This CDR3 spans 15 amino acids. Deletions cut 1 base from V and 6 bases from J, with 13 bases between. CDR3 amino acids: CASSQGGAGPNEQFF. CDR3 nucleotide sequence: TGTGCCAGCAGCCAAGGTGGGGCGGGCCCCAATGAGCAGTTCTTC.